This TCR beta chain was documented in a study of T cells in Graves' hyperthyroidism and ophthalmopathy. This clonotype has ten or more counts. RNA transcripts served as the template for amplifying TCR beta CDR3 regions. Carried out on the TCR CDR3, a first-round RT-PCR used the HTBI primer set. TCRdb itself ran the multiplex PCR reads through MiXCR, one entry per CDR3 protein. The sample yields some 300,000 distinct CDR3 sequences, 10% to 15% seen once. The germline V gene has CDR1 MNHEY and CDR2 SVGEGT. V lost 2 bases to trimming and J lost 0 bases, with 5 bases between them. This CDR3 comprises 14 residues. Extraction of PBMCs used approximately 10 ml of fresh peripheral blood.

This TCR derives from a woman between 25 and 40 years old with Graves' hyperthyroidism that later progressed to Graves' ophthalmopathy. The V gene is TRBV6-2 or TRBV6-3, the J gene TRBJ2-1; D possibly corresponds to TRBD2 (5 bases). Sample: blood. CDR3 nucleotide sequence: TGTGCCAGCAGTTACGGGAGCTCCTACAATGAGCAGTTCTTC. Its translation: CASSYGSSYNEQFF.